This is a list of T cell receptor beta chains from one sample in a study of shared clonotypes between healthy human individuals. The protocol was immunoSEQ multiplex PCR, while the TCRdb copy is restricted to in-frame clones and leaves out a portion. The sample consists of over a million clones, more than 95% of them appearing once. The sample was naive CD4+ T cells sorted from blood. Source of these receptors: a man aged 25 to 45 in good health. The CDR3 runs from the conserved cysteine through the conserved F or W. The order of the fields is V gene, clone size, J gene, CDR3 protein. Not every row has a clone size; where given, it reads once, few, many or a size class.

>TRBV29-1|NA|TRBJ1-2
CSVSDRGSGGYTF
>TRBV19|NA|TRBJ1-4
CASMGLSEKLFF
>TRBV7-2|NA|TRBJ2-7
CASSLDRHPSYEQYF
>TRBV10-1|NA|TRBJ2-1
CASSELGNEQFF
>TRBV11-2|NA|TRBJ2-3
CASSPGTGFSTDTQYF
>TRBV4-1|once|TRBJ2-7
CASSQDPGPPVRQYF
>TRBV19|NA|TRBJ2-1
CASTNHGTSGYNEQFF
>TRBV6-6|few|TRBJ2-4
CASQLAGINIQYF
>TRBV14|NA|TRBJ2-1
CASSQVGGSRNNEQFF
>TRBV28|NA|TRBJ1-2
CASTMGGVYGYTF
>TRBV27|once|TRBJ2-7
CASSTRTRSYEQYF
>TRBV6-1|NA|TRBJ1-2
CASSQPDRLLYGYTF
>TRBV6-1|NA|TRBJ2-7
CASNRGQGHEQYF
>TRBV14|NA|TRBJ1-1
CASSSLRITMNTEAFF
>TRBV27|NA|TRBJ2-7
CASSPGNGPPRLYEQYF
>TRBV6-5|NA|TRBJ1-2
CASSRQGGRLGYTF
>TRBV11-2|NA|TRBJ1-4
CASSSFTGLGEKLFF